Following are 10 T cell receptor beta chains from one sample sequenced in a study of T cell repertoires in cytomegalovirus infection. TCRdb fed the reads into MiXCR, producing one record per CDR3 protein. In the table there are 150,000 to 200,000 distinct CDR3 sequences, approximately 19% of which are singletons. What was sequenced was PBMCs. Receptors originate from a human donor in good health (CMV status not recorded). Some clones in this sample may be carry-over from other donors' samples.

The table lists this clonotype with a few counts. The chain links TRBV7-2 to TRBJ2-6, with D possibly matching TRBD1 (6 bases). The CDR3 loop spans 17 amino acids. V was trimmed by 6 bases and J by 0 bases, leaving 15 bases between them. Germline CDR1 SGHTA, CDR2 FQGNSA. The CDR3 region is CASRTSQGFSGANVLTF. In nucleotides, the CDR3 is TGTGCCAGCAGAACATCCCAGGGGTTCTCTGGGGCCAACGTCCTGACTTTC.

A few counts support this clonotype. CDR3 sequence: CASSYIRPGFSSPLHF. The CDR3, as DNA: TGTGCCAGCAGCTATATTCGCCCGGGATTTAGTTCACCCCTCCACTTT. The V and J genes are TRBV28 and TRBJ1-6; D remains ambiguous. CDR1 MDHEN and CDR2 SYDVKM come from the germline V gene. CDR3 length: 16 amino acids. Trimming took off 6 bases at V and 9 bases at J, with 21 bases between the two ends. The full variable domain, completed using reference TRBV28 and TRBJ1-6, is DVKVTQSSRYLVKRTGEKVFLECVQDMDHENMFWYRQDPGLGLRLIYFSYDVKMKEKGDIPEGYSVSREKKERFSLILESASTNQTSMYLCASSYIRPGFSSPLHFGNGTRLTVT.

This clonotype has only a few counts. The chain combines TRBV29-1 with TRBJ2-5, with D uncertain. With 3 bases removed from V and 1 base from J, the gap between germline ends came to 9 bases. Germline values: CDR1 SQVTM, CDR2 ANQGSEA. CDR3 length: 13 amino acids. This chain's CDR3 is CSVDWASQETQYF. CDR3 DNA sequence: TGCAGCGTTGATTGGGCAAGCCAAGAGACCCAGTACTTC.

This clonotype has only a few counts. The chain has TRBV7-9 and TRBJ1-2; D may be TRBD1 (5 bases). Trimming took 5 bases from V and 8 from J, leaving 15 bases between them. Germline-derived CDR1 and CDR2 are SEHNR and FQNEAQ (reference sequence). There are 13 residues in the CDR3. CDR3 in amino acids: CASSRLGEKGYTF. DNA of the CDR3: TGTGCCAGCAGCCGTCTGGGGGAGAAGGGCTACACCTTC.

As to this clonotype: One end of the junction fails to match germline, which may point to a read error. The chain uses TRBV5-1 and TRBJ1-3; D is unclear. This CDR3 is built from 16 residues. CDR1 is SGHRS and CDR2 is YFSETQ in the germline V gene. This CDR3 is CASILDAPSSGNTIYF. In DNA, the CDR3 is TGCGCCAGCATCTTGGATGCACCCAGCTCTGGAAACACCATATATTTT.

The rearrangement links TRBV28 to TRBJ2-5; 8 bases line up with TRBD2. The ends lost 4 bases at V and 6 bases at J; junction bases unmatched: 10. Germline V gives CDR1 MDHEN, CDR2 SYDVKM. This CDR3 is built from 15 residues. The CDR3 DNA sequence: TGTGCCAGCAGTTCCCAGGCTAGCGGGCAGCAGACCCAGTACTTC. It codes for CASSSQASGQQTQYF.

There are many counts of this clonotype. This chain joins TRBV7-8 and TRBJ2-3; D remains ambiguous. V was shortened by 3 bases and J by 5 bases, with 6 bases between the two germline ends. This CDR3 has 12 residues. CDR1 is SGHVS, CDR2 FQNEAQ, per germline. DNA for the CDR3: TGTGCCAGCAGCTTCGGAGTAGATACGCAGTATTTT. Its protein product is CASSFGVDTQYF.

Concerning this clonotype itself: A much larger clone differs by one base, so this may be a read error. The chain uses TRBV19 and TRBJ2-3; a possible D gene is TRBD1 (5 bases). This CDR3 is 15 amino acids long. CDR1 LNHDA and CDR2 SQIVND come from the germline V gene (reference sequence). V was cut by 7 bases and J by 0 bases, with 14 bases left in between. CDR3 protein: CASTRGKGSTDTQYF. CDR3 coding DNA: TGTGCCAGTACCCGCGGAAAGGGGAGCACAGATACGCAGTATTTT.

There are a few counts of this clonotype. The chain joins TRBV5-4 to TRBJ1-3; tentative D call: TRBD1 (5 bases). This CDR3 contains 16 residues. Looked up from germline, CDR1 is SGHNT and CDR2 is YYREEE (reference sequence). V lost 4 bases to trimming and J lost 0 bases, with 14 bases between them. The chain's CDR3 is CASSVSGPRSGNTIYF. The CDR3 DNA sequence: TGTGCCAGCAGCGTGTCGGGACCGCGCTCTGGAAACACCATATATTTT.

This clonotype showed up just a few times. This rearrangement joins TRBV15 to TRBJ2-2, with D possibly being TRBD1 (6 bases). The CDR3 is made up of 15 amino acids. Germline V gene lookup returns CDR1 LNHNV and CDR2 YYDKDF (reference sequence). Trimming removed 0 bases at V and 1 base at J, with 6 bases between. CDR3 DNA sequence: TGTGCCACCAGCAGAGAGGGACAGAACACCGGGGAGCTGTTTTTT. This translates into CATSREGQNTGELFF.